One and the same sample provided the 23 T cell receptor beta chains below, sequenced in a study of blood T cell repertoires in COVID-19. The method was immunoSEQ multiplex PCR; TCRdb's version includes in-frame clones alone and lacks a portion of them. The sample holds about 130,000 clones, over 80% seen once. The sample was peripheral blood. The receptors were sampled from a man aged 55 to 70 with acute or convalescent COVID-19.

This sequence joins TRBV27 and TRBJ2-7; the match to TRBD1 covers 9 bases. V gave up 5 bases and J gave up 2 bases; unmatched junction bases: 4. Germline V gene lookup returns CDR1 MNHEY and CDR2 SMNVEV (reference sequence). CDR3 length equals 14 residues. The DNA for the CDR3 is TGTGCCAGCAGTACGGGACAGGGTCCCTACGAGCAGTACTTC. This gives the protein CASSTGQGPYEQYF.

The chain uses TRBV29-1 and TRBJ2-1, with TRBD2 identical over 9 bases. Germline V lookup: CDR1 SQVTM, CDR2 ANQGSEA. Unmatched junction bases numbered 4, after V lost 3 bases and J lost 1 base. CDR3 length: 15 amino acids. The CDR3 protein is CSVDLLAGSYNEQFF. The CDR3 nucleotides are TGCAGCGTTGATCTGCTAGCGGGATCCTACAATGAGCAGTTCTTC.

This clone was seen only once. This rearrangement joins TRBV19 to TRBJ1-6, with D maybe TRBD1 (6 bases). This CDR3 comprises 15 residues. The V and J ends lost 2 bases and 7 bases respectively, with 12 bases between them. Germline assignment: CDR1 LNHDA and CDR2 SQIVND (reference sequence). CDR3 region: CASSIKARGNSPLHF. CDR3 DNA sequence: TGTGCCAGTAGTATAAAGGCCAGGGGAAATTCACCCCTCCACTTT.

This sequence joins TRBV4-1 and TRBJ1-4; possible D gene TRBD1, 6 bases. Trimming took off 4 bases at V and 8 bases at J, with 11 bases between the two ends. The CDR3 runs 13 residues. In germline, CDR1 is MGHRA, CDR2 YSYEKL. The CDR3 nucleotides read TGCGCCAGCAGCCCCGAGGGGGACGAAAAACTGTTTTTT. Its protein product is CASSPEGDEKLFF.

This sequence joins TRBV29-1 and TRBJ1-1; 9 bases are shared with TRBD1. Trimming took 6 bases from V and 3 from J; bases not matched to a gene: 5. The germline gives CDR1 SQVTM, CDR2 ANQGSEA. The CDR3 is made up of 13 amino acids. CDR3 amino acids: CSVGGQGHTEAFF. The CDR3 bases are TGCAGCGTGGGGGGACAGGGCCACACTGAAGCTTTCTTT.

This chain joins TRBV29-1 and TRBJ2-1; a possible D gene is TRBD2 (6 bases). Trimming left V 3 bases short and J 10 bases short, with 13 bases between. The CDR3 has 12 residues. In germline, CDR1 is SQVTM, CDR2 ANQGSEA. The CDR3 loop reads CSVDRRSGEQFF. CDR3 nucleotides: TGCAGCGTTGATCGCCGGAGCGGGGAGCAGTTCTTC.

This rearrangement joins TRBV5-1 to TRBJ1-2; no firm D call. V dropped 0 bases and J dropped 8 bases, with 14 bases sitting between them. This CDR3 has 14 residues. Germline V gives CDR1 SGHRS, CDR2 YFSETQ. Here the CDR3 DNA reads TGCGCCAGCAGCTTGGAGGATCCCGGAGGGGGCTACACCTTC. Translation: CASSLEDPGGGYTF.

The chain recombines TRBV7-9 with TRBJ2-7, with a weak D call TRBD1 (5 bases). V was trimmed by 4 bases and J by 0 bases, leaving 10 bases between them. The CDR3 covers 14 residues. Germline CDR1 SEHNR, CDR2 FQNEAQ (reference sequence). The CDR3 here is CASSSTDSSYEQYF. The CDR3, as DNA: TGTGCCAGCAGCTCGACAGACAGCTCCTACGAGCAGTACTTC.

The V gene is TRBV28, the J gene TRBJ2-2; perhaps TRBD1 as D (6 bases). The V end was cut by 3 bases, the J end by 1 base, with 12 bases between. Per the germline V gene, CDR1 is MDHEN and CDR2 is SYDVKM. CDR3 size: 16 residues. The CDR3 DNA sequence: TGTGCCAGCAGTTTGTCTGGCAGGGGGAACACCGGGGAGCTGTTTTTT. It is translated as CASSLSGRGNTGELFF.

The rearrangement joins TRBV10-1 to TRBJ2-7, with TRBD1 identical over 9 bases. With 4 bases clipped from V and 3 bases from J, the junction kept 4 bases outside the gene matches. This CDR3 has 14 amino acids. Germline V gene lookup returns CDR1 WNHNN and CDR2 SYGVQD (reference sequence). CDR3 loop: CASSAGTGLYEQYF. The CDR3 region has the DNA TGCGCCAGCAGTGCCGGGACAGGGCTCTACGAGCAGTACTTC.

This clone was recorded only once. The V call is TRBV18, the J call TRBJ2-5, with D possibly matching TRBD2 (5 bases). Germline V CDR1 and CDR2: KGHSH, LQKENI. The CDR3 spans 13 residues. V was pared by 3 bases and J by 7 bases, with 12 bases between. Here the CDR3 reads CASSPDGLVTQYF. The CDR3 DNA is TGTGCCAGCTCACCCGACGGACTGGTGACCCAGTACTTC. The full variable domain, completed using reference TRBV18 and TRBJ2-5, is NAGVMQNPRHLVRRRGQEARLRCSPMKGHSHVYWYRQLPEEGLKFMVYLQKENIIDESGMPKERFSAEFPKEGPSILRIQQVVRGDSAAYFCASSPDGLVTQYFGPGTRLLVL.

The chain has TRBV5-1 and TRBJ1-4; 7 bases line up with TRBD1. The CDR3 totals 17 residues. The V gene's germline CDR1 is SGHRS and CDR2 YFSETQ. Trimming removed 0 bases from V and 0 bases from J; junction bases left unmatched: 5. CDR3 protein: CASSLAPTGTTNEKLFF. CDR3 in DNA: TGCGCCAGCAGCTTGGCGCCGACAGGGACAACTAATGAAAAACTGTTTTTT.

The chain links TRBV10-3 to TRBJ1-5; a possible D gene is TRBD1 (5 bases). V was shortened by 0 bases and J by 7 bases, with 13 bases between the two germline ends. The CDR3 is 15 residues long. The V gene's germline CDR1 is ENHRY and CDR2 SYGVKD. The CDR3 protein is CAISESMGGQQPQHF. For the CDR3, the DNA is TGTGCCATCAGTGAGTCGATGGGGGGTCAACAGCCCCAGCATTTT.

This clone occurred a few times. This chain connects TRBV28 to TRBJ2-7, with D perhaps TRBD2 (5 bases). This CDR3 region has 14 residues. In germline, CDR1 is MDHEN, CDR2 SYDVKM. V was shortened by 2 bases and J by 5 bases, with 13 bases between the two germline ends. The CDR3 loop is CASSLSLARHEQYF. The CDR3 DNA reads TGTGCCAGCAGTTTAAGTTTAGCGCGCCACGAGCAGTACTTC. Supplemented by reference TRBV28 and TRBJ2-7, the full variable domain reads DVKVTQSSRYLVKRTGEKVFLECVQDMDHENMFWYRQDPGLGLRLIYFSYDVKMKEKGDIPEGYSVSREKKERFSLILESASTNQTSMYLCASSLSLARHEQYFGPGTRLTVT.

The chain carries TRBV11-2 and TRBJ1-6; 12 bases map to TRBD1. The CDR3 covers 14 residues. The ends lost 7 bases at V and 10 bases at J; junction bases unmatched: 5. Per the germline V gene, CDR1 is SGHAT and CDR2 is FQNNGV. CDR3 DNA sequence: TGTGCCAGCACCGCCGGGACAGGGGGCTCACCCCTCCACTTT. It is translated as CASTAGTGGSPLHF. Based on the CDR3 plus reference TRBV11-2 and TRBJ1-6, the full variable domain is EAGVAQSPRYKIIEKRQSVAFWCNPISGHATLYWYQQILGQGPKLLIQFQNNGVVDDSQLPKDRFSAERLKGVDSTLKIQPAKLEDSAVYLCASTAGTGGSPLHFGNGTRLTVT.

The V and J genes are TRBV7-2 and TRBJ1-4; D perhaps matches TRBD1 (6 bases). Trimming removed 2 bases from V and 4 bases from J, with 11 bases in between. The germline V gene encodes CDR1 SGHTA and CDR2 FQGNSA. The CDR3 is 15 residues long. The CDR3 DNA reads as TGTGCCAGCAGCTTAATGGGGGCGCGTAATGAAAAACTGTTTTTT. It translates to CASSLMGARNEKLFF.

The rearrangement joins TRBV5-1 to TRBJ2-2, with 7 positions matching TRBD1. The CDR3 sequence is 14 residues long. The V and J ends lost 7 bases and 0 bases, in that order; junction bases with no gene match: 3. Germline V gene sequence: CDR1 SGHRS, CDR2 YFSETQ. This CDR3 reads CASGDRSNTGELFF. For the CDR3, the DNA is TGCGCCAGCGGGGACAGATCGAACACCGGGGAGCTGTTTTTT.

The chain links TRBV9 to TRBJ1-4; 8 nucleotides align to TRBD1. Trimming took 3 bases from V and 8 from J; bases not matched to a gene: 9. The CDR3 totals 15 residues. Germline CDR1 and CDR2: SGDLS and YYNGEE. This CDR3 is CASSDRQGPSEKLFF. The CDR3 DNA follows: TGTGCCAGCAGCGACAGACAGGGGCCAAGCGAAAAACTGTTTTTT.

CDR3 coding DNA: TGTGCCAGCAGCCTCACTCTCCAGGGGGCGGTTGGTGGCTACACCTTC. Amino acids: CASSLTLQGAVGGYTF. This chain connects TRBV28 to TRBJ1-2; 8 nucleotides line up with TRBD1. Germline lookup yields CDR1 MDHEN and CDR2 SYDVKM. CDR3 length: 16 amino acids. Unmatched junction bases numbered 16, after V lost 6 bases and J lost 7 bases.

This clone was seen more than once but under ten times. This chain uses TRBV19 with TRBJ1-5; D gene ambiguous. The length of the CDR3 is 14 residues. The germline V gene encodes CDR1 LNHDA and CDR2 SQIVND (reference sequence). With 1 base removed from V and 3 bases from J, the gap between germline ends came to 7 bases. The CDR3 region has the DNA TGTGCCAGTAGTATAGGGGCAGTCAATCAGCCCCAGCATTTT. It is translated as CASSIGAVNQPQHF.

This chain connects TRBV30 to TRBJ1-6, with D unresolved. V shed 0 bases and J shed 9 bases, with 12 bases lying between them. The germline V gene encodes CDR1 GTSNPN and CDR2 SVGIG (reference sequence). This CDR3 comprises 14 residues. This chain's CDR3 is CAWSVGKRGSPLHF. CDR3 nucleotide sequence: TGTGCCTGGAGTGTTGGCAAACGGGGTTCACCCCTCCACTTT.

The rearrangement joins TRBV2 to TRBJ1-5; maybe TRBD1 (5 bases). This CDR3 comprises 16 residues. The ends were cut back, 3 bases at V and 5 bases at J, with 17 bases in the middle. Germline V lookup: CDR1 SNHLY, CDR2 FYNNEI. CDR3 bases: TGTGCCAGCAGTGACGCCAGGGTCTACTCTGATCAGCCCCAGCATTTT. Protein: CASSDARVYSDQPQHF.

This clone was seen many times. This chain's CDR3 is CASSPVSGVGYTF. The CDR3, as DNA: TGTGCCAGCAGCCCCGTGTCCGGGGTTGGCTACACCTTC. The chain couples TRBV7-3 to TRBJ1-2; D is undetermined. V was cut by 5 bases and J by 7 bases, with 14 bases left in between. Germline V gene lookup returns CDR1 SGHTA and CDR2 FQGTGA. This CDR3 spans 13 amino acids. Combining the CDR3 with reference TRBV7-3 and TRBJ1-2 gives the whole variable domain GAGVSQTPSNKVTEKGKYVELRCDPISGHTALYWYRQSLGQGPEFLIYFQGTGAADDSGLPNDRFFAVRPEGSVSTLKIQRTERGDSAVYLCASSPVSGVGYTFGSGTRLTVV.